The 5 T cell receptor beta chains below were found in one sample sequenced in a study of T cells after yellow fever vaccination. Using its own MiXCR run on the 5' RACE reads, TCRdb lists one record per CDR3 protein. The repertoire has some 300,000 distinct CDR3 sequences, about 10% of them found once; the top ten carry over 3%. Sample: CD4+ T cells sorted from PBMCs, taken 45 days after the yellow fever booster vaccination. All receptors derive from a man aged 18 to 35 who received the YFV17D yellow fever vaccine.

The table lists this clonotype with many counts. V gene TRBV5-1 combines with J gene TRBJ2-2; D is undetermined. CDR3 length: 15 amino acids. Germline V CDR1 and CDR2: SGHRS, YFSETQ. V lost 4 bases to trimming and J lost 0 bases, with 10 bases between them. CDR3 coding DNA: TGCGCCAGCAGCGGCTGGACCTCGAACACCGGGGAGCTGTTTTTT. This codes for CASSGWTSNTGELFF.

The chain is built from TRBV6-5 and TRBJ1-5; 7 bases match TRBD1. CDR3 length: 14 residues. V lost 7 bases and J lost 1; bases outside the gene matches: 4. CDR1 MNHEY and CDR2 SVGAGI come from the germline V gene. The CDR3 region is CASKIQGSNQPQHF. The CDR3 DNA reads TGTGCCAGCAAGATACAGGGGAGCAATCAGCCCCAGCATTTT.

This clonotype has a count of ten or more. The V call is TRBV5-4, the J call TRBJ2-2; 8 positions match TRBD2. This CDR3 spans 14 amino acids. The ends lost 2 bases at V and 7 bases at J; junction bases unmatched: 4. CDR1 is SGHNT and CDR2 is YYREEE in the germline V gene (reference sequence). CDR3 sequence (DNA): TGTGCCAGCAGCTTAGCGGGGGAAATCGGGGAGCTGTTTTTT. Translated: CASSLAGEIGELFF. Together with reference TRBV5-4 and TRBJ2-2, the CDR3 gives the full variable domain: ETGVTQSPTHLIKTRGQQVTLRCSSQSGHNTVSWYQQALGQGPQFIFQYYREEENGRGNFPPRFSGLQFPNYSSELNVNALELDDSALYLCASSLAGEIGELFFGEGSRLTVL.

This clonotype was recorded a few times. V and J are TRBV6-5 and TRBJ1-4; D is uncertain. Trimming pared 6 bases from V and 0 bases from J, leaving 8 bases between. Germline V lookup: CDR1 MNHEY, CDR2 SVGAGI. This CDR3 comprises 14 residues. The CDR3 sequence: CASSDPSTNEKLFF. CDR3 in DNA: TGTGCCAGCAGCGACCCATCAACTAATGAAAAACTGTTTTTT.

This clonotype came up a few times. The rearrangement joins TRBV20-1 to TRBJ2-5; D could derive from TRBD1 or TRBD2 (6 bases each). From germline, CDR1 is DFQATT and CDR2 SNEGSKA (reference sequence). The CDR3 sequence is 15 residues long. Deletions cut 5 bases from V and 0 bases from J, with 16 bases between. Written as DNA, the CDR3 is TGCAGTGCTTCTAGGGGGGACGGGAACCAAGAGACCCAGTACTTC. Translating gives CSASRGDGNQETQYF.